This T cell receptor (beta chain) was recorded in a study of T cell changes during pregnancy in multiple sclerosis (dated by TCRdb to the late 2010s). The study in broad terms: In women with multiple sclerosis, the researchers looked at how the T cell repertoire shifted as pregnancy progressed.

The method was the immunoSEQ multiplex PCR assay. This is the immuneACCESS table as TCRdb keeps it, with only in-frame sequences that have V and J called. A part of the clones is gone; compared with another copy, unresolved V genes explain less than half, and the rest is unexplained. In all, the sample holds about 110,000 clones, and 80% to 95% of those were seen once. Approximately 1.4% of the sample is taken by the ten largest. The CDR3 numbers 15 residues from cysteine through phenylalanine. Left in the record is the CDR3 DNA by itself, 45 bases read in frame from the first base. V is reduced by 5 bases and J by 9 bases, leaving a spacing of 17 bases between them. CDR1 and CDR2 are read off the germline V gene as SGHAT and FQNNGV. Turning to this clone: Its target antigen remains unknown. No qualities accompany the bases; no much larger clone lies one base away.

This sequence uses TRBV11-2 and TRBJ1-6; the D segment cannot be called with confidence. This TCR came from a female donor with multiple sclerosis, enrolled in a pregnancy study. The sequencing here drew on peripheral blood, taken in the third trimester of pregnancy. At the DNA level, the sequence is TGTGCCAGCAGCCACCTGGGCCTTCTGGGTTCACCCCTCCACTTT. Protein translation: CASSHLGLLGSPLHF.